The present entry profiles one T cell receptor beta chain with its context. Antigen: not known. TCRdb re-called the RT-PCR reads with MiXCR, one entry per CDR3 protein. The profile covers more than 600,000 distinct CDR3 sequences, with around a sixth appearing a single time and roughly 10% taken by the ten largest. This sample is part of a study of response to subunit inactivated influenza vaccine. Study observations and caveats: Authors suggested that a seasonal influenza vaccination recruits few new T cells each time.

The length of the CDR3 is 16 residues. V gave up 5 bases and J gave up 3 bases; unmatched junction bases: 10. The input for sequencing was PBMCs from blood, taken 4 to 6 days after vaccination. This sequence was found in a man in his forties or fifties who received an inactivated influenza vaccine. The chain recombines TRBV12-3 or TRBV12-4 with TRBJ2-3, with 8 bases lining up with TRBD1. This CDR3 is CASSRGQADVTDTQYF. CDR3 nucleotides: TGTGCCAGCAGTAGGGGACAGGCGGATGTGACAGATACGCAGTATTTT.